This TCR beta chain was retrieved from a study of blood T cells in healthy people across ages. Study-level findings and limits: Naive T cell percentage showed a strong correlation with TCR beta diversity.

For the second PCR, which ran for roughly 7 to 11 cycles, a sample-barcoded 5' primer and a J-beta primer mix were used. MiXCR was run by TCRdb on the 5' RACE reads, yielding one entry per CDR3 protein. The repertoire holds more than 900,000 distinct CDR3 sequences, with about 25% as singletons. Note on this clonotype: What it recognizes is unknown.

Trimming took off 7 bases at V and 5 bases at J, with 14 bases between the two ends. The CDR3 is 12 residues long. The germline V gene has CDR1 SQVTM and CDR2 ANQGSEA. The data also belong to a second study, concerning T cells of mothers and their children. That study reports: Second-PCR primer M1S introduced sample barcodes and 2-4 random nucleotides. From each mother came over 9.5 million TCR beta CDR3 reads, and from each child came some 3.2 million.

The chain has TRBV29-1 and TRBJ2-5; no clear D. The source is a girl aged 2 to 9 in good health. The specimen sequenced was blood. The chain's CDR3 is CSADPAGETQYF. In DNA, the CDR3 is TGCAGCGCGGATCCGGCCGGGGAGACCCAGTACTTC. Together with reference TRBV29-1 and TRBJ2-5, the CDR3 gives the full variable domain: SAVISQKPSRDICQRGTSLTIQCQVDSQVTMMFWYRQQPGQSLTLIATANQGSEATYESGFVIDKFPISRPNLTFSTLTVSNMSPEDSSIYLCSADPAGETQYFGPGTRLLVL.